The source of this TCR beta chain is a study of shared clonotypes between healthy human individuals (dated by TCRdb to the early 2020s). A note on the overall study: The cohort included three men and a couple of women between 18 and 49 years of age. Per donor, three plates each were used for CD4 naive and CD4 memory, two for CD8 naive, and one for CD8 memory. Blood TCR repertoires of about 5 healthy adults were deeply sequenced to estimate repertoire size and the extent of clonotype sharing between individuals. To increase sequencing depth and limit assay-specific biases, different laboratories used diverse techniques to prepare libraries and sequence TCR repertoires. Between about 0.85 and 9.5 billion PBMCs per donor were obtained by leukapheresis.

For the CD8 naive samples, CD45RO-negative cells were positively selected for CCR7, yielding a CD45RA+CCR7+ population from which TemRA cells were excluded. The donors were healthy, HIV-negative adults with no recently reported acute infections or vaccinations. Every donor was a Caucasian adult residing in Nashville, Tennessee, USA. After blood collection by leukapheresis, PBMCs were isolated using Ficoll-Histopaque density gradient centrifugation and then cryopreserved in the vapor phase of liquid nitrogen. Purity and quantity of every magnetically sorted T cell population were checked by analytical flow cytometry. Genomic DNA was isolated from every sorted fraction and measured by UV absorbance on a Nanodrop 2000c. Details on this clone: It lacks a known antigen. Nothing much larger sits one base from this clone, and base qualities are not available.

The germline V gene provides CDR1 MDHEN and CDR2 SYDVKM. The CDR3 spans 16 residues, from the cysteine through the phenylalanine. Left in the record is the CDR3 DNA by itself, 48 bases read in frame from the first base. The V and J ends are trimmed by 3 bases and 1 base, leaving 13 bases between them. TCR CDR3 regions were amplified from genomic DNA by multiplex PCR using the deep immunoSEQ assay. For each cell subset, the extracted genomic DNA was distributed evenly across all wells of several immunoSEQ 96-well plates, and each plate served as one replicate. For sorted subsets, roughly 190 ng of genomic DNA, equivalent to around 29,000 T cell genomes, went into each replicate PCR. Purified libraries were quantified with a Qubit 3.0 fluorometer, sized on a Bioanalyzer 2100, and re-quantified with the KAPA Library Quantification kit. A separate single-read 150-cycle Illumina NextSeq 550 flow cell was used to sequence each immunoSEQ 96-well plate. Per the authors' processing: The immunoSEQ output contained only junctional sequences without quality scores, so filtering could not match that applied to full-length reads. Sequences were annotated with PyIR, a Python wrapper for IgBLAST v1.9, using IMGT germline references to assign V/J genes and CDR3. Reads with weak V/J assignments (E-value above 1e-6), missing CDR3, stop codons, out-of-frame junctions, or ambiguous translated residues were removed. A V3J clonotype was defined by an identical inferred V gene, J gene, and CDR3 amino acid sequence. To compute the percentage overlap between repertoires, the number of shared unique clonotypes was divided by the size of the smaller repertoire. Repertoire richness was assessed with RTK rarefaction, the Chao1 estimator, and Recon v2.1 estimates of unobserved clonotypes. Generation probabilities were computed with OLGA for all TCRbeta clonotypes obtained by the gDNA method from several donors. TCRdb took this table from immuneACCESS and kept in-frame rearrangements with V and J called. Such tables lack part of the clones; where checked against another copy, unresolved V genes explain under half of the gap, and the rest is unexplained. V, J and clone size reflect that table, while D and trimming were determined from the DNA. For this sample the table gives approximately 740,000 clones, of which roughly 92% were detected only once. Jointly, the top ten make up less than 25% of the sample.

Summary of the overall study and its limitations: Even with the large sequencing depth, rarefaction of the sorted-subset datasets indicated that sequencing was incomplete. The genetic and exposure-history diversity represented was limited by the small number of donors. Pairwise subsampling indicated that sequencing depth was expected to affect the degree of clonotype sharing among donors. Sharing across a handful of donors was observed for about 4.8% of naive CD4, over 3% of naive CD8, around 2.5% of memory CD4, and roughly 0.4% of memory CD8 clonotypes. Higher generation probabilities were observed for clonotypes shared by all four sorted-subset donors than for non-shared clonotypes. Only blood was sampled, and tissue TCR repertoires likely differ from those in blood. Naive subsets generally had larger estimated clonotype richness than memory subsets.

The rearrangement combines TRBV28 with TRBJ1-5; possibly the D gene is TRBD1, per 6 matching bases. The sequenced material came from naive CD8+ T cells sorted from blood. In light of the paper, this sample's cell subset or site label describes: CD45RA+CCR7+. This receptor was obtained from a man between 25 and 39 years old in good health. The base sequence is TGTGCCAGCAGTTTGATAGCAGGGACAAGCAATCAGCCCCAGCATTTT. Translated, this is CASSLIAGTSNQPQHF.